A selection of T cell receptor beta chains follows, all from one sample in a study of blood T cells in healthy people across ages. From the 5' RACE reads, TCRdb called clonotypes with MiXCR, one entry per CDR3 protein. The sample lists fewer than 950,000 distinct CDR3 sequences, roughly 40% occurring once. Input material: blood. These receptors were obtained from a man aged 18 to 35 in good health. The CDR3 runs from the conserved cysteine through the conserved F or W. Fields, in order: J gene, D gene, clone size, V gene, CDR3 protein, CDR3 DNA. D genes are given only for firm matches. Clone size is not always given. Where it is, it says once, few, many or a class for expanded clones.

TRBJ2-1 | - | few | TRBV27 | CASSGRTEYNEQFF | TGTGCCAGCAGTGGCCGGACAGAGTACAATGAGCAGTTCTTC
TRBJ2-3 | TRBD2 | - | TRBV12-3/TRBV12-4 | CASSLEGQRGGQADTQYF | TGTGCCAGCAGTTTAGAAGGCCAGCGGGGGGGCCAGGCAGATACGCAGTATTTT
TRBJ2-4 | - | - | TRBV29-1 | CSVERRQGAREQYF | TGCAGCGTTGAAAGGCGGCAGGGTGCACGGGAGCAGTACTTC
TRBJ2-5 | TRBD2 | - | TRBV6-2/TRBV6-3 | CASSAGTSEQETQYF | TGTGCCAGCAGTGCCGGGACTAGCGAGCAAGAGACCCAGTACTTC
TRBJ2-3 | TRBD2 | - | TRBV20-1 | CSAYVASGGPTDTQYF | TGCAGTGCCTATGTAGCTAGCGGGGGTCCCACAGATACGCAGTATTTT
TRBJ2-3 | TRBD1 | - | TRBV18 | CASSPSRDRGSDTQYF | TGTGCCAGCTCACCAAGTAGGGACAGGGGATCGGATACGCAGTATTTT
TRBJ1-6 | - | once | TRBV7-5 | CISVSEALAGTRPSPPHF | -
TRBJ1-2 | TRBD1 | - | TRBV18 | CASSSNSGGFYGYTF | TGTGCCAGCTCAAGTAATTCAGGGGGCTTCTATGGCTACACCTTC
TRBJ2-5 | - | - | TRBV3-1 | CASSQAQTQYF | TGTGCCAGCAGCCAAGCACAGACCCAGTACTTC
TRBJ2-5 | - | - | TRBV14 | CASSPPDYDEQYF | TGTGCCAGCAGCCCCCCGGACTACGATGAGCAGTACTTC
TRBJ2-3 | - | few | TRBV3-1 | CASSPDSPNTQYF | TGTGCCAGCAGTCCCGACTCCCCCAATACGCAGTATTTT